A selection of T cell receptor beta chains follows, all from one sample in a study of graft-versus-host responses after intestinal transplantation. Method: immunoSEQ multiplex PCR; TCRdb's copy keeps in-frame clones and lacks some. The sample yields roughly 43,000 clones, approximately 94% seen once. Sequencing used PBMCs, obtained about 350 days after intestinal transplant. The receptors stem from a human patient who received an intestinal transplant, so some T cells may come from the graft donor. Each CDR3 is given with its conserved first and last residue. A D gene is named only where the DNA matches it firmly. Part of the rows lack a size; the others show once, few, many or a class for expanded clones.

J gene	clone size	D gene	V gene	CDR3 DNA	CDR3 protein
TRBJ2-7	.	TRBD2	TRBV12-5	TGTGCTAGTGGTTTGGTGTTGGCGGCGGGGGGCTACGAGCAGTACTTC	CASGLVLAAGGYEQYF
TRBJ1-1	.	.	TRBV7-3	TGTGCCAGCAGGTCTCCCGAAGAGGGCACTGAAGCTTTCTTT	CASRSPEEGTEAFF
TRBJ2-5	.	TRBD2	TRBV18	TGTGCCAGCACTAGCAGCGGGGGTGAAGAGACCCAGTACTTC	CASTSSGGEETQYF
TRBJ2-3	once	.	TRBV10-1	TGCGCCAGCAGTGGGCCAACTAGCACAGATACGCAGTATTTT	CASSGPTSTDTQYF
TRBJ2-2	.	TRBD2	TRBV7-3	TGTGCCAGCAGCATATCTAGCGGGAGTTTTCCCGGGGAGCTGTTTTTT	CASSISSGSFPGELFF
TRBJ2-1	few	TRBD2	TRBV4-1	TGCGCCAGCAGCCAGTCGACTAGCGGGGAGCCTAGCTCCTACAATGAGCAGTTCTTC	CASSQSTSGEPSSYNEQFF
TRBJ2-5	.	TRBD2	TRBV4-1	TGCGCCAGCAGCCCCGGACTAGCGGAGACCCAGTACTTC	CASSPGLAETQYF
TRBJ2-5	few	.	TRBV6-6	TGTGCCAGCAGTTCGTTGACAGCCGCAGGGGAGACCCAGTACTTC	CASSSLTAAGETQYF
TRBJ2-4	.	.	TRBV19	TGTGCCAGTAGTCGGTCAGGAGGCAAAAACATTCAGTACTTC	CASSRSGGKNIQYF
TRBJ2-2	.	.	TRBV5-1	TGCGCCAGCAGCCCCGCCCTGTCGCTCACCGGGGAGCTGTTTTTT	CASSPALSLTGELFF
TRBJ2-1	.	TRBD2	TRBV28	TGTGCCAGCAGTTCTGGAGGGAGGGTCGATGAGCAGTTCTTC	CASSSGGRVDEQFF
TRBJ2-1	.	.	TRBV10-3	TGTGCCATCAATAGTGGATTCAATGAGCAGTTCTTC	CAINSGFNEQFF
TRBJ2-1	few	TRBD1	TRBV6-5	TGTGCCAGCAGTTACGGGACAGGGCCCTACAATGAGCAGTTCTTC	CASSYGTGPYNEQFF
TRBJ2-7	once	TRBD2	TRBV28	TGTGCCAGCAGGCCCGGACTAGCGGGAGTTAGCGAGCAGTACTTC	CASRPGLAGVSEQYF
TRBJ2-7	.	TRBD2	TRBV6-5	TGTGCCAGCAGTCGTAGCGGGGGGGCGGTGTACGAGCAGTACTTC	CASSRSGGAVYEQYF
TRBJ2-1	.	.	TRBV10-3	TGTGCCATCAGTGAACTAGCCGAAGTGGAGTTCTTC	CAISELAEVEFF
TRBJ1-4	.	.	TRBV18	TGTGCCAGCTCACTCAGGGGTGGAAGGGAAAAACTGTTTTTT	CASSLRGGREKLFF
TRBJ2-5	.	.	TRBV29-1	TGCAGCGTTAGTGGAATTTATATAAGGGAGACCCAGTACTTC	CSVSGIYIRETQYF
TRBJ2-5	.	.	TRBV7-9	TGTGCCAGCAGCTTAGGTAGCGGATCCCAAGAGACCCAGTACTTC	CASSLGSGSQETQYF
TRBJ2-7	.	.	TRBV28	TGTGCCAGCAGTTTTGCGGGTGCCTCCTACGAGCAGTACTTC	CASSFAGASYEQYF
TRBJ2-7	.	.	TRBV18	TGTGCCAGCTCACCCCCGGATCCGCCTAGGCAGTACTTC	CASSPPDPPRQYF
TRBJ1-3	.	.	TRBV28	TGTGCCAGCAGTTTTCTTATGAGCTCTGGAAACACCATATATTTT	CASSFLMSSGNTIYF
TRBJ2-1	.	.	TRBV12-2	TGTGCAAGTCGCCATCATAGCGGGACCAGATACAATGAGCAGTTCTTC	CASRHHSGTRYNEQFF
TRBJ2-3	.	TRBD2	TRBV4-1	TGCGCCAGCAGCCGACTAGCGGGTAGCACAGATACGCAGTATTTT	CASSRLAGSTDTQYF
TRBJ2-2	.	.	TRBV4-2	TGTGCCAGCAGCCAAGTAGGGTCCCTAGGGGCGAACACCGGGGAGCTGTTTTTT	CASSQVGSLGANTGELFF
TRBJ2-7	.	.	TRBV4-1	TGCGCCAGCAGCCAAGACCGGGACTCCGGTTACGAGCAGTACTTC	CASSQDRDSGYEQYF
TRBJ2-1	.	TRBD1	TRBV6-6	TGTGCCAGCAGTTTCGGCAGAGGGGGCGCCTACAATGAGCAGTTCTTC	CASSFGRGGAYNEQFF
TRBJ2-2	.	.	TRBV11-2	TGTGCCAGCAGCTTGGACGCCGGGGAGCTGTTTTTT	CASSLDAGELFF
TRBJ1-1	.	.	TRBV18	TGTGCCAGCTCACCACCGGGGGGGAACACTGAAGCTTTCTTT	CASSPPGGNTEAFF
TRBJ2-1	.	.	TRBV27	TGTGCCAGCAGTTTAGACCTGAGACTGAGTCTCGATGAGCAGTTCTTC	CASSLDLRLSLDEQFF
TRBJ2-5	.	.	TRBV1	TGCACCAGCAGCCAAGCCAGGGACCTTCTTCAAGAGACCCAGTACTTC	CTSSQARDLLQETQYF
TRBJ1-5	once	.	TRBV18	TGTGCCAGCTCACCAGAGCAGGGATATCAGCCCCAGCATTTT	CASSPEQGYQPQHF